One and the same sample provided the 5 T cell receptor beta chains below, sequenced in a study of tumor-infiltrating lymphocytes in glioblastoma multiforme. TCR beta libraries were built from RNA through three nested multiplex PCR rounds using modified ARM-PCR. Each CDR3 protein is one row after TCRdb ran MiXCR on the multiplex PCR reads. The table includes around 33,000 distinct CDR3 sequences, approximately 66% detected once. What was sequenced was brain tumor tissue. The source of these receptors is a male donor with glioblastoma.

The rearrangement joins TRBV7-3 to TRBJ2-1; 8 positions agree with TRBD2. J was trimmed by 9 bases and V by 2 bases; bases with no gene match: 6. The CDR3 consists of 14 residues. Germline V gives CDR1 SGHTA, CDR2 FQGTGA. The CDR3, as DNA: TGTGCCAGCAGCTTAGGGACTAGTTTAGCTGAGCAGTTCTTC. Translating gives CASSLGTSLAEQFF.

Many counts were recorded for this clonotype. The chain is built from TRBV6-1 and TRBJ2-3; 12 positions agree with TRBD2. The CDR3 loop spans 16 amino acids. Germline V gene data show CDR1 as MNHNS and CDR2 as SASEGT. V lost 6 bases, J lost 4 bases, and 8 bases stayed unmatched. The CDR3 here is CASSDRLAGVADTQYF. The CDR3 DNA reads as TGTGCCAGCAGCGACCGACTAGCGGGAGTAGCAGATACGCAGTATTTT.

As for this clonotype: The conserved final phenylalanine or tryptophan is absent from the CDR3, which likely points to a read error. The chain combines TRBV28 with TRBJ2-3; D is perhaps TRBD2 (7 bases). Germline V gives CDR1 MDHEN, CDR2 SYDVKM. The CDR3 runs to 18 residues. V was trimmed by 2 bases and J by 2 bases, leaving 20 bases between them. The CDR3 protein is CASSLVGGAQKATDTQYY. CDR3 bases: TGTGCCAGCAGTTTAGTGGGGGGGGCACAGAAGGCCACAGATACGCAGTATTAT.

V usage is TRBV29-1 and J usage is TRBJ2-3, with 8 positions matching TRBD1. In germline, CDR1 is SQVTM, CDR2 ANQGSEA. The trim removed 1 base at V and 7 bases at J, leaving 4 bases unmatched. The CDR3 is 13 residues long. CDR3 coding DNA: TGCAGCGTTGAAGGGACAGGGAGGCATACGCAGTATTTT. Protein product: CSVEGTGRHTQYF.

This clonotype is labeled as medium-sized. This chain uses TRBV20-1 with TRBJ2-5, with 7 bases identical to TRBD1. The CDR3 sequence is 13 residues long. Per the germline V gene, CDR1 is DFQATT and CDR2 is SNEGSKA (reference sequence). V lost 4 bases to trimming and J lost 4 bases; unmatched junction nucleotides: 6. CDR3 sequence reads: CSATTQGIETQYF. The CDR3 region has the DNA TGCAGTGCTACTACACAGGGGATAGAGACCCAGTACTTC.